This is a list of T cell receptor beta chains from one sample in a study of spatial heterogeneity in lung cancer. TCRdb fed the 5' RACE reads into MiXCR, producing one record per CDR3 protein. This repertoire shows more than 80,000 distinct CDR3 sequences, around 12% found once; its top ten account for about 41%. The source was PBMCs, collected at surgery. The receptors originated from a male donor with early-stage non-small cell lung cancer. CDR3s leave out the opening cysteine and the closing phenylalanine or tryptophan. Some rows mark clone size as missing; the rest say once, few, many or name a class of expanded clone.

TRBJ2-3 few TRBV7-2 ASSEGRELYTQY
TRBJ2-5 many TRBV7-3 ASSLGTGPQETQY
TRBJ2-7 few TRBV5-1 ASSPVPSGIYEQY
TRBJ2-7 few TRBV6-2/TRBV6-3 ASSPRRGEQY
TRBJ1-1 once TRBV7-9 ASSAGRLGEAF
TRBJ1-4 few TRBV2 ASGRAPRWEKLF
TRBJ1-1 few TRBV10-3 AISEGQTVMNTEAF
TRBJ2-2 many TRBV28 ASSPRGPSGELF
TRBJ2-7 . TRBV7-9 TSSPGRGLPYEQY
TRBJ2-1 few TRBV24-1 ATSDRPAGGGNEQF
TRBJ2-3 few TRBV6-2/TRBV6-3 ASSLGLARTDTQY
TRBJ2-7 many TRBV5-5 ASSLAPTSGVSYEQY
TRBJ2-5 few TRBV6-2/TRBV6-3 ASRRTGGETQY
TRBJ2-2 many TRBV2 ASIATGELF
TRBJ2-3 few TRBV6-2/TRBV6-3 ASRGLAGASSTDTQY
TRBJ2-7 many TRBV11-1 ASSLGDRSYEQY